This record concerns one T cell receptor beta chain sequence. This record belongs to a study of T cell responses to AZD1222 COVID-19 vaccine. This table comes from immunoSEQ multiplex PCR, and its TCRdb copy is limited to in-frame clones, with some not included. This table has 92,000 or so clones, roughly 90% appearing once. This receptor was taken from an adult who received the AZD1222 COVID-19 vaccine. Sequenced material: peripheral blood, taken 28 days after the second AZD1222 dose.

CDR3 sequence reads: CASSPPRLAGDPYEQYF. The DNA of the CDR3 is TGTGCCAGCAGCCCACCCCGACTAGCGGGGGACCCTTACGAGCAGTACTTC. The V call is TRBV6-2 or TRBV6-3, the J call TRBJ2-7; 12 bases match TRBD2. Germline V gene data show CDR1 as MNHEY and CDR2 as SVGEGT. The length of the CDR3 is 17 residues. The trim removed 6 bases at V and 4 bases at J, leaving 13 bases unmatched.